This T cell receptor beta chain was observed in a study of siplizumab effects on memory and regulatory T cells. Method: immunoSEQ multiplex PCR; TCRdb's copy keeps in-frame clones and lacks some. This sample has about 100,000 clones, with approximately 91% found just once. The CDR3 covers 14 residues. Unmatched junction bases numbered 5, after V lost 3 bases and J lost 7 bases. Germline V gene data show CDR1 as KGHSH and CDR2 as LQKENI. The sequence was obtained from a human donor in good health. The sequencing input was CD4+ T cells sorted from blood. This chain connects TRBV18 to TRBJ1-5; 8 bases align to TRBD1. Written as DNA, the CDR3 is TGTGCCAGCTCACCGGCAGGGGGCGTGCAGCCCCAGCATTTT. The encoded protein is CASSPAGGVQPQHF.